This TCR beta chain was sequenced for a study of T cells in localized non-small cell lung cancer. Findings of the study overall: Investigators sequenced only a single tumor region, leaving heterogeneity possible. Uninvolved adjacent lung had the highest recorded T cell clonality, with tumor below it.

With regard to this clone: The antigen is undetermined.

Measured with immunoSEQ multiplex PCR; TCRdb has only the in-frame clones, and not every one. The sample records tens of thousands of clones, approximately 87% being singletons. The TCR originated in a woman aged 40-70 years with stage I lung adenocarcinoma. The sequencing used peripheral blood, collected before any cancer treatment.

In DNA, the CDR3 is TGCAGCGTTGAAATAGGGCATTCGGATACGCAGTATTTT. This translates into CSVEIGHSDTQYF. The chain joins TRBV29-1 to TRBJ2-3; no clear D. Germline V lookup: CDR1 SQVTM, CDR2 ANQGSEA. Trimming left V 2 bases short and J 6 bases short, with 12 bases between. The CDR3 runs 13 residues.